Below, 3 T cell receptor beta chains from the same sample are listed, as sequenced in a study of cytotoxic CD8 clonotypes in ibrutinib-treated CLL. TCRdb's table, derived via immunoSEQ multiplex PCR, lists solely in-frame clones and lacks some. Here the sample spans 150,000 to 200,000 clones, approximately 91% being singletons. Here the sequenced sample was PBMCs, taken at disease progression, from a patient treated with ibrutinib. These receptors came from a human donor with chronic lymphocytic leukemia.

This chain joins TRBV15 and TRBJ2-7; possible D gene TRBD2, 5 bases. The CDR3 covers 14 residues. Per germline, CDR1 LNHNV and CDR2 YYDKDF (reference sequence). Trimming cost V 6 bases and J 1 base, with 13 bases left between them. CDR3 residues: CATSPARRSYEQYF. For the CDR3, the DNA is TGTGCCACCAGTCCCGCGCGGAGGTCCTACGAGCAGTACTTC. The variable domain in full, with the rest retrieved from reference TRBV15 and TRBJ2-7, is DAMVIQNPRYQVTQFGKPVTLSCSQTLNHNVMYWYQQKSSQAPKLLFHYYDKDFNNEADTPDNFQSRRPNTSFCFLDIRSPGLGDTAMYLCATSPARRSYEQYFGPGTRLTVT.

This rearrangement joins TRBV5-1 to TRBJ2-2; D is possibly TRBD1 or TRBD2 (6 bases each). Germline loops: CDR1 SGHRS, CDR2 YFSETQ. V lost 4 bases to trimming and J lost 2 bases, with 9 bases between them. This CDR3 comprises 14 residues. The CDR3: CASSAGQNTGELFF. DNA of the CDR3: TGCGCCAGCAGCGCGGGACAAAACACCGGGGAGCTGTTTTTT.

This chain connects TRBV10-3 to TRBJ2-3, with 10 bases aligning to TRBD1. The CDR3 consists of 13 residues. V trimming: 10 bases; J trimming: 1 base; junction bases outside the gene matches: 2. Germline V gives CDR1 ENHRY, CDR2 SYGVKD. CDR3 DNA sequence: TGTGCCAGCGGGACAGGGGGCACAGATACGCAGTATTTT. Translated, it gives CASGTGGTDTQYF.